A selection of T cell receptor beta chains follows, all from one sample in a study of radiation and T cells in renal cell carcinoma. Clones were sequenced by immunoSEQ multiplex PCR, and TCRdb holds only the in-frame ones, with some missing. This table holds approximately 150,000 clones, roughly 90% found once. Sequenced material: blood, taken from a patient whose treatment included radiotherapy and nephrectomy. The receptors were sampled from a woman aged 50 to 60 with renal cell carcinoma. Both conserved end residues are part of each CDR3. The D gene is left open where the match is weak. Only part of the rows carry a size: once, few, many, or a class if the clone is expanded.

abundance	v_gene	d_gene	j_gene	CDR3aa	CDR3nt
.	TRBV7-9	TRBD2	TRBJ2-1	CASSLATSGTDNEQFF	TGTGCCAGCAGCTTAGCTACTAGCGGGACCGACAATGAGCAGTTCTTC
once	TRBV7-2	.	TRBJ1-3	CASSQSWQASGNTIYF	TGTGCCAGCAGCCAGAGCTGGCAGGCCTCTGGAAACACCATATATTTT
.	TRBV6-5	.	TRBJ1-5	CATSAGSSNQPQHF	TGTGCCACCTCGGCAGGGTCAAGCAATCAGCCCCAGCATTTT
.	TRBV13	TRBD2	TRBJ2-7	CASSLTSGGFDEQYF	TGTGCCAGCAGCTTGACTAGCGGGGGGTTCGACGAGCAGTACTTC
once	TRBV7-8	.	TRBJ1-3	CASSPPPSGNTIYF	TGTGCCAGCAGCCCGCCCCCCTCTGGAAACACCATATATTTT
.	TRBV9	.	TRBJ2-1	CASTRGRREQFF	TGTGCCAGCACCCGGGGGAGGCGTGAGCAGTTCTTC
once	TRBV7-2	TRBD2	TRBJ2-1	CASSRSGGGGREQFF	TGTGCCAGCAGCAGGAGCGGCGGGGGTGGCAGGGAGCAGTTCTTC
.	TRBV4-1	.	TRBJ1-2	CASSQDGNYGYTF	TGCGCCAGCAGCCAAGACGGTAACTATGGCTACACCTTC
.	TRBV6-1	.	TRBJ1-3	CASSDTGYSGNTIYF	TGTGCCAGCAGTGATACAGGGTACTCTGGAAACACCATATATTTT
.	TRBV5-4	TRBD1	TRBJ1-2	CASSTTGGYGYTF	TGTGCCAGCAGCACAACAGGGGGCTATGGCTACACCTTC
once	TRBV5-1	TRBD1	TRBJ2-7	CASSLGDRLPYEQYF	TGCGCCAGCAGTCTGGGGGACAGGCTTCCCTACGAGCAGTACTTC
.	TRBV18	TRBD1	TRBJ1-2	CASSPWGARGAYGYTF	TGTGCCAGCTCACCATGGGGAGCCAGGGGGGCTTATGGCTACACCTTC
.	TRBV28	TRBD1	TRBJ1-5	CATRQGEVNQPQHF	TGTGCCACTCGGCAGGGGGAGGTCAATCAGCCCCAGCATTTT
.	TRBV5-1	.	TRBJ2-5	CASSLVNTGQETQYF	TGCGCCAGCAGCTTGGTTAATACAGGGCAAGAGACCCAGTACTTC
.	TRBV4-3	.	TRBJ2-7	CASSQSRAGIYEQYF	TGCGCCAGCAGCCAATCTCGGGCAGGCATCTACGAGCAGTACTTC
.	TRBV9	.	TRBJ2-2	CASSGQRGETNTGELFF	TGTGCCAGCAGCGGCCAACGAGGGGAAACGAACACCGGGGAGCTGTTTTTT
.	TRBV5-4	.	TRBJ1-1	CASSVQGRQNTEAFF	TGTGCCAGCAGCGTCCAGGGTCGGCAGAACACTGAAGCTTTCTTT
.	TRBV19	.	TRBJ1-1	CASAYGRRGLTEAFF	TGTGCCAGTGCATATGGACGGAGGGGTTTGACTGAAGCTTTCTTT
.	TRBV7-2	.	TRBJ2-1	CASSLVGIQGGNEQFF	TGTGCCAGCAGCTTAGTAGGCATACAGGGAGGGAATGAGCAGTTCTTC
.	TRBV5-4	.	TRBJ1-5	CASSFGQVNQPQHF	TGTGCCAGCAGCTTTGGGCAGGTCAATCAGCCCCAGCATTTT
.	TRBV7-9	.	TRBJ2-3	CASSLQDSTDTQYF	TGTGCCAGCAGCTTACAGGACAGCACAGATACGCAGTATTTT
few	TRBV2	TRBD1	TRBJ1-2	CASSVQDRGPYGYTF	TGTGCCAGCAGTGTACAGGACAGGGGACCCTATGGCTACACCTTC
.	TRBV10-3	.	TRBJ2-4	CASQGEAPKNIQYF	TGTGCCTCCCAGGGGGAGGCCCCCAAAAACATTCAGTACTTC
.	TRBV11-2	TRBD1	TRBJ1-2	CASSLVPGQGNYGYTF	TGTGCCAGCAGCTTAGTCCCGGGACAGGGAAACTATGGCTACACCTTC
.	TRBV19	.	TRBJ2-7	CASSPTPLRGFSYEQYF	TGTGCCAGTAGTCCAACCCCCCTCCGGGGGTTCTCCTACGAGCAGTACTTC
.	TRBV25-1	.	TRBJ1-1	CASRKELNTEAFF	TGTGCCAGCAGAAAAGAGCTGAACACTGAAGCTTTCTTT
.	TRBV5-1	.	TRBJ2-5	CASSLGQNQETQYF	TGCGCCAGCAGCTTGGGGCAAAACCAAGAGACCCAGTACTTC
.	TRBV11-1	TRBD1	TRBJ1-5	CASKDRARTKVGSNQPQHF	TGTGCCAGCAAAGACAGGGCTAGGACGAAGGTGGGTAGCAATCAGCCCCAGCATTTT
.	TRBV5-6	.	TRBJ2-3	CASSHRGVSTDTQYF	TGTGCCAGCAGCCACCGCGGGGTGAGCACAGATACGCAGTATTTT
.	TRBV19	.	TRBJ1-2	CASSAAGGYTF	TGTGCCAGTAGTGCCGCCGGTGGCTACACCTTC
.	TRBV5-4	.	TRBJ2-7	CASSSRGPYEQYF	TGTGCCAGCAGCTCCCGGGGCCCCTACGAGCAGTACTTC
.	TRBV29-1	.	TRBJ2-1	CSVADLSSYNEQFF	TGCAGCGTTGCGGATCTTAGCTCCTACAATGAGCAGTTCTTC
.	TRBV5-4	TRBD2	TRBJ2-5	CASSDGLAGVIETQYF	TGTGCCAGCAGCGATGGACTAGCGGGGGTCATCGAGACCCAGTACTTC
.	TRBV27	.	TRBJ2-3	CASSAQVSYARTQYF	TGTGCCAGCAGTGCCCAGGTTTCTTACGCGAGGACGCAGTATTTT
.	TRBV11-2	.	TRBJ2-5	CASSLGERETQYF	TGTGCCAGCAGCTTAGGGGAGAGGGAGACCCAGTACTTC
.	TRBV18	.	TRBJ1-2	CASSPGRVAYGYTF	TGTGCCAGCTCACCCGGCAGAGTTGCGTATGGCTACACCTTC